What follows describes a single TCR beta chain. This entry is derived from a study of read filtering for tumor transcriptome and immune sequencing. V dropped 1 base and J dropped 5 bases, with 14 bases sitting between them. This CDR3 is 16 amino acids long. Germline assignment: CDR1 SGHTA and CDR2 FQGNSA. From roughly 400 ng of RNA, a library with molecular barcoded alpha/delta and beta/gamma adaptors was made. TCRdb re-called the reads with MiXCR, one entry per CDR3 protein. The sample has some 130,000 distinct CDR3 sequences, 10% to 15% seen once. Sequencing used a population of CD138-negative cells sorted from bone marrow. This chain connects TRBV7-2 to TRBJ2-2, with D maybe TRBD2 (5 bases). The receptor's source is a donor aged 40 or over with multiple myeloma. For the CDR3, the DNA is TGTGCCAGCAGCTTAGGAGGGAGCCTGCGGACCGGGGAGCTGTTTTTT. Protein: CASSLGGSLRTGELFF.